These 22 T cell receptor beta chains originate from one sample sequenced in a study of cytomegalovirus exposure and HLA in healthy donors. Amplification used 60 Vbeta primers and 13 Jbeta primers. Profiled with immunoSEQ multiplex PCR; TCRdb holds only in-frame clones, not every one. In the table there are about 110,000 clones, over 60% of which are singletons. Sequenced material: PBMCs. The receptors here all came from a woman aged 50 to 60 in good health and CMV-seropositive.

The chain employs TRBV7-2 and TRBJ1-2, with TRBD1 matching 7 bases. CDR1 and CDR2 (germline): SGHTA, FQGNSA. The CDR3 extends over 15 amino acids. The V segment lost 5 bases and the J segment 2 bases; nucleotides outside the gene matches: 8. CDR3 region: CASSLQGIGNYGYTF. DNA for the CDR3: TGTGCCAGCAGCCTACAGGGGATTGGAAACTATGGCTACACCTTC.

This clone was observed a single time. The sample has other DNA sequences that encode this CDR3 too. The chain is built from TRBV20-1 and TRBJ1-1; D is ambiguous. The CDR3 contains 11 residues. Germline V gene lookup returns CDR1 DFQATT and CDR2 SNEGSKA (reference sequence). V was pared by 6 bases and J by 1 base, with 6 bases between. The CDR3 nucleotides read TGCAGTGCATGGAGGAACACTGAAGCTTTCTTT. Amino acids: CSAWRNTEAFF.

This sequence joins TRBV10-3 and TRBJ1-2; no clear D gene. The germline V gene has CDR1 ENHRY and CDR2 SYGVKD. This CDR3 is 14 amino acids long. Trimming cost V 2 bases and J 1 base, with 8 bases left between them. CDR3 nucleotides: TGTGCCATCAGTGAGCCGGGTATTAACTATGGCTACACCTTC. Protein: CAISEPGINYGYTF.

V gene TRBV6-5 combines with J gene TRBJ1-2, with 7 bases fitting TRBD1. Germline CDR1 MNHEY, CDR2 SVGAGI. Trimming took 2 bases from V and 8 from J; bases not matched to a gene: 8. The CDR3 runs to 14 residues. The CDR3 DNA reads as TGTGCCAGCAGTTACGACAGGGCGGTCGGGGGCTACACCTTC. It codes for CASSYDRAVGGYTF.

This clone has just one count. J is TRBJ1-2 and V is TRBV21-1. TRBV21-1 constitutes a pseudogene. The CDR3 is 18 amino acids. The CDR3 spells CASSNSPRAKVVNYGYTF. The DNA for the CDR3 is TGTGCCAGCAGCAACTCCCCCCGAGCGAAGGTGGTTAACTATGGCTACACCTTC.

This clone has just one count. The J gene is TRBJ2-1, the V gene TRBV2; 16 nucleotides agree with TRBD2. After removal of 3 bases from V and 4 bases from J, the junction contained 6 bases not matched to a gene. The CDR3 runs 18 residues. The V gene's germline CDR1 is SNHLY and CDR2 FYNNEI. The CDR3 loop reads CASSDRQGLAGGYNEQFF. The CDR3 coding sequence is TGTGCCAGCAGTGACCGACAGGGACTAGCGGGGGGGTACAATGAGCAGTTCTTC.

The CDR3 sequence is CASSKGGQGYFTEAFF. The CDR3 region has the DNA TGTGCCAGCAGTAAGGGGGGACAGGGCTACTTTACTGAAGCTTTCTTT. The chain links TRBV2 to TRBJ1-1; 9 nucleotides match TRBD1. CDR1 SNHLY and CDR2 FYNNEI come from the germline V gene. V lost 5 bases, J lost 5 bases, and 12 bases stayed unmatched. The length of the CDR3 is 16 residues.

This clone was counted between two and nine times. The chain combines TRBV4-3 with TRBJ2-7, with 10 bases fitting TRBD2. Unmatched junction bases numbered 3, after V lost 0 bases and J lost 4 bases. Germline V gives CDR1 LGHNA, CDR2 YSLEER. The CDR3 consists of 15 residues. The CDR3 sequence is CASSQDTSGVYEQYF. The DNA for the CDR3 is TGCGCCAGCAGCCAAGATACTAGCGGGGTATACGAGCAGTACTTC.

The chain links TRBV6-5 to TRBJ1-5, with D maybe TRBD1 (5 bases). CDR1 is MNHEY, CDR2 SVGAGI, per germline. CDR3 length: 16 residues. V gave up 4 bases and J gave up 0 bases, with 13 bases separating them. CDR3 nucleotides: TGTGCCAGCAGTTCCCCAGGACATTATAGCAATCAGCCCCAGCATTTT. This sequence encodes CASSSPGHYSNQPQHF.

CDR3: CAWSGGTDTQYF. The CDR3 DNA sequence: TGTGCCTGGTCGGGGGGCACAGATACGCAGTATTTT. V gene TRBV30 combines with J gene TRBJ2-3, with D maybe TRBD2 (6 bases). Germline V gene data show CDR1 as GTSNPN and CDR2 as SVGIG (reference sequence). The CDR3 has 12 residues. The V end was cut by 5 bases, the J end by 1 base, with 7 bases between.

This clone occurred once. The chain combines TRBV28 with TRBJ1-5, with TRBD1 matching 7 bases. Germline-derived CDR1 and CDR2 are MDHEN and SYDVKM. The CDR3 totals 16 residues. V was pared by 5 bases and J by 2 bases, with 9 bases of the junction left unmatched. DNA of the CDR3: TGTGCCAGCAGTACCCGACAGGGTGTAGGCAATCAGCCCCAGCATTTT. It yields the protein CASSTRQGVGNQPQHF. Complete variable domain (other parts from reference TRBV28 and TRBJ1-5): DVKVTQSSRYLVKRTGEKVFLECVQDMDHENMFWYRQDPGLGLRLIYFSYDVKMKEKGDIPEGYSVSREKKERFSLILESASTNQTSMYLCASSTRQGVGNQPQHFGDGTRLSIL.

The chain employs TRBV28 and TRBJ1-2, with D perhaps matching TRBD1 (5 bases). Germline loops: CDR1 MDHEN, CDR2 SYDVKM. Between the trimmed V and J ends, which lost 5 bases and 5 bases, there was a span of 24 bases. CDR3 length: 17 residues. CDR3 region: CASSATGLPKLLYGYTF. CDR3 coding DNA: TGTGCCAGCAGTGCTACGGGACTTCCGAAGCTACTTTATGGCTACACCTTC.

This sequence joins TRBV30 and TRBJ2-1, with TRBD1 as a possible D gene (5 bases). Trimming cost V 1 base and J 10 bases, with 17 bases left between them. This CDR3 is built from 14 residues. Germline CDR1 is GTSNPN and CDR2 is SVGIG (reference sequence). The CDR3 loop is CAWSAIIDQGEQFF. In DNA form, the CDR3 reads TGTGCCTGGAGTGCTATTATTGATCAGGGCGAGCAGTTCTTC.

The V call is TRBV6-6, the J call TRBJ2-2; TRBD2 matches at 12 bases. The CDR3 runs to 15 residues. J gave up 7 bases and V 10 bases, and 10 bases lay outside the gene matches. In germline, CDR1 is MNHNY, CDR2 SVGAGI (reference sequence). The CDR3: CATPLAGGPNGELFF. Written as DNA, the CDR3 is TGTGCCACCCCTCTAGCGGGGGGGCCGAACGGGGAGCTGTTTTTT.

The chain carries TRBV6-5 and TRBJ1-6; TRBD1 agrees at 7 bases. This CDR3 spans 14 amino acids. V shed 7 bases and J 7 bases; nucleotides not matched to a gene: 7. Germline CDR1 and CDR2: MNHEY and SVGAGI. In DNA, the CDR3 is TGTGCCAGCACCACGGGACAGACCAATTCACCCCTCCACTTT. This encodes CASTTGQTNSPLHF.

The chain couples TRBV2 to TRBJ2-1; possibly TRBD2 for D (7 bases). Per the germline V gene, CDR1 is SNHLY and CDR2 is FYNNEI. V was shortened by 7 bases and J by 9 bases, with 19 bases between the two germline ends. The CDR3 sequence is 14 residues long. DNA for the CDR3: TGTGCCAGCAACCAGAGGGGGGGGGCAGTTGAGCAGTTCTTC. Translation: CASNQRGGAVEQFF. Based on the CDR3 plus reference TRBV2 and TRBJ2-1, the full variable domain is EPEVTQTPSHQVTQMGQEVILRCVPISNHLYFYWYRQILGQKVEFLVSFYNNEISEKSEIFDDQFSVERPDGSNFTLKIRSTKLEDSAMYFCASNQRGGAVEQFFGPGTRLTVL.

This clone was recorded once. This rearrangement joins TRBV18 to TRBJ1-1, with 8 bases identical to TRBD1. Germline-derived CDR1 and CDR2 are KGHSH and LQKENI. The CDR3 runs 16 residues. V shed 2 bases, J shed 2 bases, and the junction held 7 bases outside the gene matches. CDR3 coding DNA: TGTGCCAGCTCACCAGCAGAGGCAGGGGGCAACACTGAAGCTTTCTTT. Translated, it gives CASSPAEAGGNTEAFF. The full variable domain, completed using reference TRBV18 and TRBJ1-1, is NAGVMQNPRHLVRRRGQEARLRCSPMKGHSHVYWYRQLPEEGLKFMVYLQKENIIDESGMPKERFSAEFPKEGPSILRIQQVVRGDSAAYFCASSPAEAGGNTEAFFGQGTRLTVV.

V and J are TRBV7-3 and TRBJ2-7, with 7 bases identical to TRBD1. Germline CDR1 and CDR2: SGHTA and FQGTGA. CDR3 length: 13 residues. The V and J ends lost 3 bases and 6 bases, in that order; junction bases with no gene match: 5. The CDR3: CASSFTGEVEQYF. As DNA, the CDR3 is TGTGCCAGCAGCTTTACAGGGGAAGTCGAGCAGTACTTC.

This clone was found a few times. The CDR3 region has the DNA TGTGCCAGCTCGAGACAACCGAACACTGAAGCTTTCTTT. Residues: CASSRQPNTEAFF. V gene TRBV2 combines with J gene TRBJ1-1; D call uncertain. The length of the CDR3 is 13 residues. Germline V lookup: CDR1 SNHLY, CDR2 FYNNEI. Trimming left V 8 bases short and J 1 base short, with 11 bases between.

The rearrangement joins TRBV11-2 to TRBJ1-1; D is unclear. The CDR3 sequence is 12 residues long. CDR1 and CDR2 (germline): SGHAT, FQNNGV. The V gene lost 4 bases and the J gene lost 3 bases, with 6 bases spanning the gap. CDR3 sequence (DNA): TGTGCCAGCAGCTCGCGGTACACTGAAGCTTTCTTT. Protein sequence: CASSSRYTEAFF.

This chain links TRBV5-1 with TRBJ2-7; 10 bases agree with TRBD1. Germline V gene sequence: CDR1 SGHRS, CDR2 YFSETQ. The CDR3 has 16 residues. V lost 4 bases and J lost 4; bases outside the gene matches: 11. DNA of the CDR3: TGCGCCAGCAGCATTGGAGGGACAGGGGTGGCTTACGAGCAGTACTTC. It specifies CASSIGGTGVAYEQYF.

V is TRBV4-2 and J is TRBJ2-7, with D maybe TRBD2 (7 bases). Looked up from germline, CDR1 is LGHNA and CDR2 is YNFKEQ. This CDR3 is 18 amino acids long. Trimming stripped 2 bases from V and 0 bases from J, with 20 bases between. CDR3 amino acids: CASSQRISRGHSSYEQYF. CDR3 in DNA: TGTGCCAGCAGCCAAAGGATCTCGCGGGGGCATAGCTCCTACGAGCAGTACTTC.